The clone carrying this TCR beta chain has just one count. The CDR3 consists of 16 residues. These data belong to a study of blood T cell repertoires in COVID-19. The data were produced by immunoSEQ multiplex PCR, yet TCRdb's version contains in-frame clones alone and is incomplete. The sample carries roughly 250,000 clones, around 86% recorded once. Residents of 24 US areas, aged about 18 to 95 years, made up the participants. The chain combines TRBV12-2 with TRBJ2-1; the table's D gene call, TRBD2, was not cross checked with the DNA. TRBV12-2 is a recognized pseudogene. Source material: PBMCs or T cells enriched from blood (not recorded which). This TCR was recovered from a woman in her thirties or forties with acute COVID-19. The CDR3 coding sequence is TGTGCAAGTCGCTGTCACCGGGCTAGCGGGTACAATGAGCAGTTCTTC. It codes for CASRCHRASGYNEQFF.